This TCR beta chain was sequenced during a study of blood T cell repertoires in COVID-19. The CDR3 is 13 residues long. Germline CDR1 and CDR2: ENHRY and SYGVKD. J was trimmed by 5 bases and V by 10 bases; bases with no gene match: 8. This clone has more than one count but fewer than ten. Assay used: immunoSEQ multiplex PCR; TCRdb lists only in-frame clones, some missing. The table has about 370,000 clones, 89% seen once. The chain carries TRBV10-3 and TRBJ2-1, with 7 bases that match TRBD2. The receptor's source is a woman aged 30 to 39 with COVID-19, enrolled during active disease. The sample consisted of peripheral blood. The CDR3 spells CATKVGLNNEQFF. The CDR3, as DNA: TGTGCCACCAAAGTGGGACTAAACAATGAGCAGTTCTTC.